This entry is about one TCR beta chain. This specimen comes from a study of patients and donors after allogeneic stem cell transplantation. TCRdb re-derived calls from the RT-PCR reads in MiXCR, one entry per CDR3 protein. The data contain about 960,000 distinct CDR3 sequences, roughly 18% of them singletons. This CDR3 comprises 9 residues. CDR1 is GTSNPN and CDR2 is SVGIG in the germline V gene (reference sequence). V lost 6 bases, J lost 7 bases, and 7 bases lay in between. This chain joins TRBV30 and TRBJ2-7, with D unclear. This TCR came from a human donor who was either an allogeneic HSCT recipient or a stem cell or donor lymphocyte infusion donor (not recorded which). It is not recorded whose cells these are; they may come from a transplant donor. The sequenced sample consisted of blood, either unsorted or a sorted T cell fraction (not recorded which). DNA of the CDR3: TGTGCCTGCGGCAGTGAGCAGTACTTC. Its translation: CACGSEQYF.